This entry is about one TCR beta chain. Antigen unknown. The sample belongs to a study of response to subunit inactivated influenza vaccine. Germline lookup yields CDR1 SGHNT and CDR2 YYREEE (reference sequence). The V and J ends lost 4 bases and 2 bases respectively, with 10 bases between them. The CDR3 spans 14 residues. Overall study results and limits: The authors put forward the suggestion that each seasonal influenza vaccination may bring in only a limited number of new T cells.

TCRdb recomputed calls from the RT-PCR reads with MiXCR, one row per CDR3 protein. The repertoire has around 300,000 distinct CDR3 sequences, about 20% of them found once; the top ten carry 10%. The TCR was taken from a man aged 50 to 69 who received an inactivated influenza vaccine. The rearrangement joins TRBV5-4 to TRBJ1-5; tentatively, D is TRBD1 (5 bases). The material sequenced was PBMCs from blood, taken about 20 months after vaccination. CDR3 nucleotides: TGTGCCAGCAGCCGGGACGGAGGCAATCAGCCCCAGCATTTT. It specifies CASSRDGGNQPQHF.